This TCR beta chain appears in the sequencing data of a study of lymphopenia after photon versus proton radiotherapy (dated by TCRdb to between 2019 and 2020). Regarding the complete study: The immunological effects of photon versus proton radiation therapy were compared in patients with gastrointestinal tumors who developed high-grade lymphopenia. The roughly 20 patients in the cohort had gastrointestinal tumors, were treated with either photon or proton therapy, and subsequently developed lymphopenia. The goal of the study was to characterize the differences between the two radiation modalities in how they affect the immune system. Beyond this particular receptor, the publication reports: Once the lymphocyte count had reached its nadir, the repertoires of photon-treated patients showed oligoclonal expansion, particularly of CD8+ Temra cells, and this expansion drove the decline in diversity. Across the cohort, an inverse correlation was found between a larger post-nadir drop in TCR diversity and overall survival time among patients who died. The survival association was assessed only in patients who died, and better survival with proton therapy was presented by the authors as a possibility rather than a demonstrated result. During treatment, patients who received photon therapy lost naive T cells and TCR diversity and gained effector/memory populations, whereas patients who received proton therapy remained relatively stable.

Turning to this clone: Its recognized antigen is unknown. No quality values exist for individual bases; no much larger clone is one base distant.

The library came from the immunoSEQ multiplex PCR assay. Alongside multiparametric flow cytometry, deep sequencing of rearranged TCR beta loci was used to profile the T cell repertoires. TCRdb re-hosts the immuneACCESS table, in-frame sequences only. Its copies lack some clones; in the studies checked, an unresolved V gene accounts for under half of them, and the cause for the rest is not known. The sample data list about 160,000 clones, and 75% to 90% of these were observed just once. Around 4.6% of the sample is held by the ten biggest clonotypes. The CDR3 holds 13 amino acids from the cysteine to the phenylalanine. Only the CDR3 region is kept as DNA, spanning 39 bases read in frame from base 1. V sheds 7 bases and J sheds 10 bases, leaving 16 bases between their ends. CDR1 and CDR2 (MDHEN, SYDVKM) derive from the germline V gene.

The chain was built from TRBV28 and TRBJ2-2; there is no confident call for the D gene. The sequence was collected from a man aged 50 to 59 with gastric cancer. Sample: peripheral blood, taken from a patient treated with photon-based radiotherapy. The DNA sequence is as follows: TGTGCCAGCACCCCCGCACTCCCTCAGGAGCTGTTTTTT. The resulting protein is CASTPALPQELFF.